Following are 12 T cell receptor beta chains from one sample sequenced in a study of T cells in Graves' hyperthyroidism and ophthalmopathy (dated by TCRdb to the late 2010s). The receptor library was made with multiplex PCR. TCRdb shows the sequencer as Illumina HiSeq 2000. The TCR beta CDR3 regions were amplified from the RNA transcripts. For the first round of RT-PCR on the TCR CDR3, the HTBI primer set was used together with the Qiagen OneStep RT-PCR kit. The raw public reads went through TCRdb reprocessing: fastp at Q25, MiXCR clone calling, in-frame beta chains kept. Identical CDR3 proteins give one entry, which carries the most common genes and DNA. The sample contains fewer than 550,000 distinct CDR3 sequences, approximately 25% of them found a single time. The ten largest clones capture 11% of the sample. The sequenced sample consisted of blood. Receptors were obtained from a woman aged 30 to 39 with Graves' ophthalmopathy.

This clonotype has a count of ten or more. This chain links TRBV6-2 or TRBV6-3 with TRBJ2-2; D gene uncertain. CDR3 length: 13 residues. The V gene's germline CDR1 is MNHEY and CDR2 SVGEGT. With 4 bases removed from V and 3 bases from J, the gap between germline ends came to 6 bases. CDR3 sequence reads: CASSLGYTGELFF. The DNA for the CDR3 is TGTGCCAGCAGTTTAGGGTACACCGGGGAGCTGTTTTTT.

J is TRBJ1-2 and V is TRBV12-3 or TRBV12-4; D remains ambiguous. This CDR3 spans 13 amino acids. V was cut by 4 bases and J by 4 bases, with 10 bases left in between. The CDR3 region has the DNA TGTGCCAGCAGTTCACAGAGACTCTATGGCTACACCTTC. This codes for CASSSQRLYGYTF.

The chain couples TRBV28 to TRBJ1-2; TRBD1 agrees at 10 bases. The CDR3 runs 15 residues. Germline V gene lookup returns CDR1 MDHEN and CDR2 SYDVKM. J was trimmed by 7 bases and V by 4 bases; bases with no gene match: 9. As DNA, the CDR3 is TGTGCCAGCAGTTCCGGGACAGGGGTTTTGTCTGGCTACACCTTC. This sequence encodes CASSSGTGVLSGYTF.

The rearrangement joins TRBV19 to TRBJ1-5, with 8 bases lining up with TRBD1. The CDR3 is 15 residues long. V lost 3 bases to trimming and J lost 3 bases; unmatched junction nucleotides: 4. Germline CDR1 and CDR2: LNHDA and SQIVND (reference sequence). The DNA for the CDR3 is TGTGCCAGTAGTATGGGACAGGCGAACAATCAGCCCCAGCATTTT. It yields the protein CASSMGQANNQPQHF.

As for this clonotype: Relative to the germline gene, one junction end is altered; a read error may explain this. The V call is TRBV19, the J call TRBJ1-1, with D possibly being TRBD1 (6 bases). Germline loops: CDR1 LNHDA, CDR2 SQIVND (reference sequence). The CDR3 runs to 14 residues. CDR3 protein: CASSWGALDTEACF. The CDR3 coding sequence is TGTGCCAGTAGTTGGGGGGCTTTGGACACTGAAGCTTGCTTT.

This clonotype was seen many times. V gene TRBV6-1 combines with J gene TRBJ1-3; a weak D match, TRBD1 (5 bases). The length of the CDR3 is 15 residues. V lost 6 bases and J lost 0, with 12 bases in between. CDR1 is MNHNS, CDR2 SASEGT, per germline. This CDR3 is CASSPGADSGNTIYF. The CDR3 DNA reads TGTGCCAGCAGCCCCGGGGCCGACTCTGGAAACACCATATATTTT.

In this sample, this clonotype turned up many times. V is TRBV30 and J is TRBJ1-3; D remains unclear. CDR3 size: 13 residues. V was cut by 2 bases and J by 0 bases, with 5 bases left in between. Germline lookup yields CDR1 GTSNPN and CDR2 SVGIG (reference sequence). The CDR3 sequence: CAWSSASGNTIYF. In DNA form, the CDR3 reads TGTGCCTGGAGTTCAGCCTCTGGAAACACCATATATTTT.

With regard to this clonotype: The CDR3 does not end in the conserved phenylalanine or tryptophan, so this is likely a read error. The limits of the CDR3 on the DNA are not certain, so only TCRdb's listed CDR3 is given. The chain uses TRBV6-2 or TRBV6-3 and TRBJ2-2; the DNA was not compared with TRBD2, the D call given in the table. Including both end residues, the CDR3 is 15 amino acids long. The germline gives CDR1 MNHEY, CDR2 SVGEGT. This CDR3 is CASSTSTGWGGELFV.

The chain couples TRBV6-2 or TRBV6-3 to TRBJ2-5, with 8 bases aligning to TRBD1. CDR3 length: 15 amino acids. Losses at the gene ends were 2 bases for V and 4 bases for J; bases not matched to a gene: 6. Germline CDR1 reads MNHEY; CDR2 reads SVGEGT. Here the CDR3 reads CASSYMDRVGETQYF. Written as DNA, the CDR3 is TGTGCCAGCAGTTACATGGACAGGGTTGGAGAGACCCAGTACTTC.

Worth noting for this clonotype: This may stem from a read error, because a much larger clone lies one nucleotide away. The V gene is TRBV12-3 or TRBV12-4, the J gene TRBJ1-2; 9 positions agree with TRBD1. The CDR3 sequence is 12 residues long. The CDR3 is CVSKGTGNGYTF. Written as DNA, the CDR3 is TGTGTCAGCAAAGGGACAGGGAATGGCTACACCTTC.

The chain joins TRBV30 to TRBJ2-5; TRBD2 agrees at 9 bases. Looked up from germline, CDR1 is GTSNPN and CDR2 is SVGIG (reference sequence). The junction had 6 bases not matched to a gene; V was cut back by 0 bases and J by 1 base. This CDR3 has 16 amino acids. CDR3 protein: CAWSVRSGGLQETQYF. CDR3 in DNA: TGTGCCTGGAGTGTACGTAGCGGGGGCCTCCAAGAGACCCAGTACTTC. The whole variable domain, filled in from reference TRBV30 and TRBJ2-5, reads SQTIHQWPATLVQPVGSPLSLECTVEGTSNPNLYWYRQAAGRGLQLLFYSVGIGQISSEVPQNLSASRPQDRQFILSSKKLLLSDSGFYLCAWSVRSGGLQETQYFGPGTRLLVL.

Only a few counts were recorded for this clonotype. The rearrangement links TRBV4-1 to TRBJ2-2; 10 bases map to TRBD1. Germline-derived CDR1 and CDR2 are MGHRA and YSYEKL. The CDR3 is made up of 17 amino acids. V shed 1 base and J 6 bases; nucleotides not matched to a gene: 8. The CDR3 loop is CASSQAPGQGHPGELFF. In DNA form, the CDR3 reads TGCGCCAGCAGCCAAGCCCCGGGACAGGGGCATCCCGGGGAGCTGTTTTTT.